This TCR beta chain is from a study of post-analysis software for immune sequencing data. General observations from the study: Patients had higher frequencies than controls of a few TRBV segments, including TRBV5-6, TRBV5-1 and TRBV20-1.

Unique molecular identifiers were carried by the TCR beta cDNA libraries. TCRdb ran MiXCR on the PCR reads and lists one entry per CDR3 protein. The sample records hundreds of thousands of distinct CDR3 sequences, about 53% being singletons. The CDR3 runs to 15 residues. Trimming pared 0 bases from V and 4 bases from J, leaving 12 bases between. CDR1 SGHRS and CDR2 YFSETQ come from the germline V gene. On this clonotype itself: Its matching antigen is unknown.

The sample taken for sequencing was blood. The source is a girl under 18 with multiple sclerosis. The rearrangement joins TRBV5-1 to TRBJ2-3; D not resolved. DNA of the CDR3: TGCGCCAGCAGCTTGGGGCTAGACGGCGCAGATACGCAGTATTTT. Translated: CASSLGLDGADTQYF.